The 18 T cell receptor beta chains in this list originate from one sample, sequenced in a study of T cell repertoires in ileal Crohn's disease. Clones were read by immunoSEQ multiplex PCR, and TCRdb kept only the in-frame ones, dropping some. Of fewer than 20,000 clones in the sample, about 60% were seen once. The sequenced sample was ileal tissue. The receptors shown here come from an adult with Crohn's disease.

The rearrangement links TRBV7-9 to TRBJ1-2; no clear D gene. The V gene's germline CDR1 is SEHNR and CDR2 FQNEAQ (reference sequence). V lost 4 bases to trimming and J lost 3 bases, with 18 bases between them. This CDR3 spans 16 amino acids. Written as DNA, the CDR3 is TGTGCCAGCAGCTCCGAGGGCAACCGGATAGACTATGGCTACACCTTC. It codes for CASSSEGNRIDYGYTF.

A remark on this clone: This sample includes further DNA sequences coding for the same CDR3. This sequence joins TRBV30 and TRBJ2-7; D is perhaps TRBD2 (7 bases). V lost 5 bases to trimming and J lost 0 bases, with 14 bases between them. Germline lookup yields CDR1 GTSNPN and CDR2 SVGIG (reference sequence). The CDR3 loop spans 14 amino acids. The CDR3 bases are TGTGCCTGGTCCGAGGGGGGGAGCTCCTACGAGCAGTACTTC. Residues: CAWSEGGSSYEQYF.

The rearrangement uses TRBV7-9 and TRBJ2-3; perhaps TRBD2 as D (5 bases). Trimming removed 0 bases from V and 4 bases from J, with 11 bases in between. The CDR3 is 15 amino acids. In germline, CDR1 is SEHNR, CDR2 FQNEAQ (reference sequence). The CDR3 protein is CASSLAPGLADTQYF. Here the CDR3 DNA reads TGTGCCAGCAGCTTAGCGCCGGGGTTGGCAGATACGCAGTATTTT.

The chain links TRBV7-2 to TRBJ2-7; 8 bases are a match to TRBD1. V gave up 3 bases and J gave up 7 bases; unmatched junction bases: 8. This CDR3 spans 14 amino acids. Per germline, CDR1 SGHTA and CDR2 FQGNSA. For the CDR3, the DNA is TGTGCCAGCAGCTTGGACCAAAACAGGGGGGAGCAGTACTTC. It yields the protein CASSLDQNRGEQYF.

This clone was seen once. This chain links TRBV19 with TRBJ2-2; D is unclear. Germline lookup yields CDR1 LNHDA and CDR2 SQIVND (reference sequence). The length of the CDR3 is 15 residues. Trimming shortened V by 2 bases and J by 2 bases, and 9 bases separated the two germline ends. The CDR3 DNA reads TGTGCCAGTAGTATACAGATAACCAACACCGGGGAGCTGTTTTTT. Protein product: CASSIQITNTGELFF.

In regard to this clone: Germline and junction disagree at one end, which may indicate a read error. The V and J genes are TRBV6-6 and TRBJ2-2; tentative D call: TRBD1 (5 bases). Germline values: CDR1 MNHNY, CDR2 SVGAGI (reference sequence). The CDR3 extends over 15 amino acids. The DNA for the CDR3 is TGTGCCAGCACTTACCCCGCAGGGCTGGGCGGGGAGCTGTTTTTT. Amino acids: CASTYPAGLGGELFF.

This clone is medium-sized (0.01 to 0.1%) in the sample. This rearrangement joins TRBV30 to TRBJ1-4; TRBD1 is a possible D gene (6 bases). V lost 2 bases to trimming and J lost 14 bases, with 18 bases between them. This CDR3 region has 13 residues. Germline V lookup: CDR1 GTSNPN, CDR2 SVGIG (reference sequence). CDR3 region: CAWSISDSGALFF. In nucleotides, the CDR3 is TGTGCCTGGAGTATATCGGACAGCGGGGCTCTGTTTTTT.

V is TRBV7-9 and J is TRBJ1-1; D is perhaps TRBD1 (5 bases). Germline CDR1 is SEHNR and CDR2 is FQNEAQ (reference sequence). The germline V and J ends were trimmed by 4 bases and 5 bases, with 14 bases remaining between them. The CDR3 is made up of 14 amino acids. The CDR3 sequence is CASSSPAGRTEAFF. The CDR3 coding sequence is TGTGCCAGCAGCTCCCCGGCAGGGCGGACTGAAGCTTTCTTT.

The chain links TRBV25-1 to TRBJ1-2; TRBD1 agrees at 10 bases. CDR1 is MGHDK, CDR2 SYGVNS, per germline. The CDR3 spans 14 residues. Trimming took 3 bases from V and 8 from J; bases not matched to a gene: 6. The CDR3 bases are TGTGCCAGCAGTGAGGACAGGGGGAATAAAGGCTACACCTTC. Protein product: CASSEDRGNKGYTF.

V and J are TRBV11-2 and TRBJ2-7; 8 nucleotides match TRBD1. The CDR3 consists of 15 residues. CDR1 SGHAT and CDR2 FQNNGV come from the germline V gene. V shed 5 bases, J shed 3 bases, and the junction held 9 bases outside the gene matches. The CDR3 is CASSLPGGSDYEQYF. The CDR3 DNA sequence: TGTGCCAGCAGCCTCCCAGGGGGCTCGGACTACGAGCAGTACTTC.

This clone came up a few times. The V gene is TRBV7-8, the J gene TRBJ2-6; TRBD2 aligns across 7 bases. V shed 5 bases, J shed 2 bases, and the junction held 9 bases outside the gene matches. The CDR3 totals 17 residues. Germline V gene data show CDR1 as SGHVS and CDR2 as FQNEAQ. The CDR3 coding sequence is TGTGCCAGCAGCGGCAGAGGGCGGGAGACTGGGGCCAACGTCCTGACTTTC. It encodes CASSGRGRETGANVLTF.

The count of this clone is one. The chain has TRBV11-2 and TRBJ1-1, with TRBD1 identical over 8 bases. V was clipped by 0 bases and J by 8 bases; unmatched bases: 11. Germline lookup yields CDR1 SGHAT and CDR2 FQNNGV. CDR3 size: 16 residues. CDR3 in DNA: TGTGCCAGCAGCTTAGATCTATGGACAGGGCGATCAGAAGCTTTCTTT. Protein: CASSLDLWTGRSEAFF.

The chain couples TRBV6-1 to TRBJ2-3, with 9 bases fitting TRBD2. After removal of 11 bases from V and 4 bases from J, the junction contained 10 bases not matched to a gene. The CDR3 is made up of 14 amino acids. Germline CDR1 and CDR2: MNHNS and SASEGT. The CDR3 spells CACCRTSASDTQYF. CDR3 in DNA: TGTGCCTGTTGTCGGACTAGCGCCTCAGATACGCAGTATTTT.

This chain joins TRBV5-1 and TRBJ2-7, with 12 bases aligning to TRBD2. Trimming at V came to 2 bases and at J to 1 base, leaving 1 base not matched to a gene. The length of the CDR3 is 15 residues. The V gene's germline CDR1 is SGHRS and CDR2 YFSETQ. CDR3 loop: CASSFGTSGSYEQYF. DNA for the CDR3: TGCGCCAGCAGCTTCGGGACTAGCGGGTCCTACGAGCAGTACTTC.

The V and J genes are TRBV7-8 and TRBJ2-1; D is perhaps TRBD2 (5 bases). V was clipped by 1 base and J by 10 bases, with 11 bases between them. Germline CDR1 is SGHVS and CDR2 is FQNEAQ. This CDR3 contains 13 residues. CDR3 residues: CASSLVDRREQFF. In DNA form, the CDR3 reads TGTGCCAGCAGCTTAGTGGACCGGAGGGAGCAGTTCTTC.

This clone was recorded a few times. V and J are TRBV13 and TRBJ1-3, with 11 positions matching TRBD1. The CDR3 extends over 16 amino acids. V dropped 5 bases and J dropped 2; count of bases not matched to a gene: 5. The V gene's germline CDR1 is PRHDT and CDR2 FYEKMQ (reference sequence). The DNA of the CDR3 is TGTGCCAGCAGCCTCGGGACAGGGGGGACTGGAAACACCATATATTTT. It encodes CASSLGTGGTGNTIYF. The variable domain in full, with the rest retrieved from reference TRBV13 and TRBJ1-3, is AAGVIQSPRHLIKEKRETATLKCYPIPRHDTVYWYQQGPGQDPQFLISFYEKMQSDKGSIPDRFSAQQFSDYHSELNMSSLELGDSALYFCASSLGTGGTGNTIYFGEGSWLTVV.

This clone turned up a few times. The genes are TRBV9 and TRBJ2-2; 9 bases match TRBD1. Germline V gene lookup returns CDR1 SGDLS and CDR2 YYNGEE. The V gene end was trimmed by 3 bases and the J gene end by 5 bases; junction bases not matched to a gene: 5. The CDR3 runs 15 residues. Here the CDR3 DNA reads TGTGCCAGCAGCGCCGACAGGGGGGGGACCGGGGAGCTGTTTTTT. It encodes CASSADRGGTGELFF.

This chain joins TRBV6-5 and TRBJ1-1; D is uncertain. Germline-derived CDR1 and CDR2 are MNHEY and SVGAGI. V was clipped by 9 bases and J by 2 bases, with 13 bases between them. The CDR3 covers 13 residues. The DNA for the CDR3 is TGTGCCAGTGCTGACTACGTCAACACTGAAGCTTTCTTT. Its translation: CASADYVNTEAFF.